The next 8 T cell receptor beta chains were all read from a single sample in a study of cytomegalovirus exposure and HLA in healthy donors. A multiplex PCR was run with 60 Vbeta primers and 13 Jbeta primers. TCRdb's copy holds only in-frame clones and misses some; the assay was immunoSEQ multiplex PCR. The data hold more than 200,000 clones, with about 81% observed a single time. Specimen: PBMCs. These receptors originate from a man between 35 and 55 years old in good health and CMV-seropositive.

This rearrangement joins TRBV6-5 to TRBJ1-1, with 8 bases aligning to TRBD1. With 2 bases clipped from V and 4 bases from J, the junction kept 3 bases outside the gene matches. Germline V CDR1 and CDR2: MNHEY, SVGAGI. This CDR3 is built from 14 residues. This CDR3 reads CASSYGQGVTEAFF. DNA for the CDR3: TGTGCCAGCAGTTACGGACAGGGTGTCACTGAAGCTTTCTTT.

The chain joins TRBV7-6 to TRBJ2-2; tentative D call: TRBD2 (5 bases). There are 17 residues in the CDR3. CDR1 is SGHVS and CDR2 is FNYEAQ in the germline V gene. V shed 4 bases and J shed 0 bases, with 15 bases lying between them. CDR3 loop: CASSSIAGSTNTGELFF. DNA for the CDR3: TGTGCCAGCAGCTCCATAGCTGGGAGCACGAACACCGGGGAGCTGTTTTTT.

The chain uses TRBV15 and TRBJ2-5; weak D call: TRBD2 (7 bases). With 0 bases removed from V and 4 bases from J, the gap between germline ends came to 12 bases. Germline V lookup: CDR1 LNHNV, CDR2 YYDKDF (reference sequence). The CDR3 is 15 residues long. CDR3 bases: TGTGCCACCAGCAGAGATGACGGGGGGCTAGAGACCCAGTACTTC. Protein: CATSRDDGGLETQYF.

This CDR3 reads CASSSSYEQYF. CDR3 DNA: TGTGCCAGCAGCTCTTCCTACGAGCAGTACTTC. J is TRBJ2-7 and V is TRBV11-2; D is unresolved. Germline values: CDR1 SGHAT, CDR2 FQNNGV. With 4 bases removed from V and 1 base from J, the gap between germline ends came to 2 bases. This CDR3 has 11 residues.

This chain connects TRBV10-1 to TRBJ2-5; 9 bases map to TRBD2. The end of the DNA aligns better with TRBJ2-7, so the J call may be wrong. CDR1 WNHNN and CDR2 SYGVQD come from the germline V gene (reference sequence). The CDR3 has 15 residues. CDR3 region: CASSELASGNNEQYF. DNA for the CDR3: TGCGCCAGCAGTGAACTAGCTAGCGGGAACAACGAGCAGTACTTC.

The rearrangement uses TRBV5-1 and TRBJ1-1, with 7 bases fitting TRBD1. This CDR3 spans 16 amino acids. Germline trimming cut 4 bases from V and 0 bases from J; bases unmatched to any gene: 9. The V gene's germline CDR1 is SGHRS and CDR2 YFSETQ. Here the CDR3 reads CASSHGDRPLNTEAFF. CDR3 bases: TGCGCCAGCAGCCACGGGGACAGACCTTTGAACACTGAAGCTTTCTTT.

This chain links TRBV19 with TRBJ2-1; 7 nucleotides line up with TRBD1. The germline V gene encodes CDR1 LNHDA and CDR2 SQIVND (reference sequence). The V gene end was trimmed by 4 bases and the J gene end by 7 bases; junction bases not matched to a gene: 13. The CDR3 totals 16 residues. The CDR3 DNA sequence: TGTGCCAGTAGTAGTGACTGGACAGGAAGATTTAATGAGCAGTTCTTC. It specifies CASSSDWTGRFNEQFF. Together with reference TRBV19 and TRBJ2-1, the CDR3 gives the full variable domain: DGGITQSPKYLFRKEGQNVTLSCEQNLNHDAMYWYRQDPGQGLRLIYYSQIVNDFQKGDIAEGYSVSREKKESFPLTVTSAQKNPTAFYLCASSSDWTGRFNEQFFGPGTRLTVL.

CDR3 sequence reads: CAWSYLGSSSYNEQFF. DNA of the CDR3: TGTGCCTGGAGTTACCTTGGTAGTAGCTCCTACAATGAGCAGTTCTTC. The chain has TRBV30 and TRBJ2-1; D is unclear. Germline-derived CDR1 and CDR2 are GTSNPN and SVGIG (reference sequence). The CDR3 has 16 residues. V was clipped by 2 bases and J by 0 bases, with 14 bases between them.